This TCR beta chain was documented in a study of cytomegalovirus exposure and HLA in healthy donors. PCR was performed using 60 Vbeta and 13 Jbeta primers. Sequenced by immunoSEQ multiplex PCR; TCRdb stores in-frame clones only, minus some. The table has 150,000 to 200,000 clones, around 76% seen once; the top ten hold roughly 0.99%. The CDR3 spans 15 residues. From germline, CDR1 is MGHRA and CDR2 YSYEKL. The V end was cut by 0 bases, the J end by 6 bases, with 15 bases between. J is TRBJ2-7 and V is TRBV4-1, with D possibly TRBD1 on 5 matching bases. This clonotype was obtained from a woman in her 40s in good health and CMV-seronegative. Sequenced material: PBMCs. The CDR3 region has the DNA TGCGCCAGCAGCCAAGAACCTGGGGCAAGCCTCGAGCAGTACTTC. It translates to CASSQEPGASLEQYF.